This note documents a single T cell receptor beta chain sequence. The antigen is undetermined. Germline CDR1 SGHTA, CDR2 FQGNSA. Trimming left V 3 bases short and J 6 bases short, with 8 bases between. The CDR3 covers 13 residues. This sample was included in a study of T cell responses to AZD1222 COVID-19 vaccine. TCRdb's table, derived via immunoSEQ multiplex PCR, lists solely in-frame clones and lacks some. This sample has over 75,000 clones, with 89% found just once. Study-level results: Reports say nearly half of spike-specific TCRs go after unmutated variant regions.

V and J are TRBV7-2 and TRBJ1-4, with TRBD1 as a possible D gene (5 bases). This receptor was identified in an adult in good health. The sequencing used peripheral blood, collected on day 0 of AZD1222 vaccination. CDR3 coding DNA: TGTGCCAGCAGCTTGCAGGGAGATGAAAAACTGTTTTTT. Encoded protein: CASSLQGDEKLFF.